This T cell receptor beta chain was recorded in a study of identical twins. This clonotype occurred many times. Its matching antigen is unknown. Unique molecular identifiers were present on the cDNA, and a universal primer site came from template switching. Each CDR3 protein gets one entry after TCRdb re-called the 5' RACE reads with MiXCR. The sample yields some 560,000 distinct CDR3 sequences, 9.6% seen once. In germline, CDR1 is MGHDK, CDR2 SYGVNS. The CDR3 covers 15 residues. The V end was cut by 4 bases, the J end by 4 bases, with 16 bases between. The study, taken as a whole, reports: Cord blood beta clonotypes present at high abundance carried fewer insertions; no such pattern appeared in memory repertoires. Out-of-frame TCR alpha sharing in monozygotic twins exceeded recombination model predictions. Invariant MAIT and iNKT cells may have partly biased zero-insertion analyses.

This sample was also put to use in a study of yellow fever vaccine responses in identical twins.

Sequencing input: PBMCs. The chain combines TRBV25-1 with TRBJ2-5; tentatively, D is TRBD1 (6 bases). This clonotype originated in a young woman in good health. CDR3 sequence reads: CASSVYRDTRETQYF. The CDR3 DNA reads TGTGCCAGCAGTGTCTACCGGGACACAAGAGAGACCCAGTACTTC.